This T cell receptor (beta chain) was sequenced in a study of blood T cells in healthy people across ages. Study-level points and caveats: Getting older went along with TCR beta diversity per million T cells dropping roughly linearly.

Worth noting for this clonotype: Its antigen is not known. A junction boundary mismatches the germline segment, possibly from a read error.

Through a sample-barcoded 5' primer and a J-beta primer mix, a second PCR was run for 7 to 11 cycles. TCRdb reanalysed the 5' RACE reads using MiXCR and keeps one entry per CDR3 protein. The sample holds over 950,000 distinct CDR3 sequences; less than 45% are singletons and the top ten take about an eighth. This CDR3 region has 11 residues. The source material was blood. The chain couples TRBV12-3 or TRBV12-4 to TRBJ2-3; D call uncertain. The clonotype was recovered from a man younger than 35 in good health. The CDR3 region is CTSSPTDTQYF. In nucleotides, the CDR3 is TGTACCAGCAGTCCCACAGATACGCAGTATTTT.